Each of the 11 T cell receptor beta chains below was sequenced from the same sample in a study of CD8 T cells in ankylosing spondylitis. Study-wide findings and caveats: What appeared characteristic of ankylosing spondylitis blood was a TCR beta motif of 7 or 8 highly homologous variants.

Their antigen targets remain unknown. TCRdb analysed the 5' RACE reads with MiXCR anew, one entry per CDR3 protein. There are around 890,000 distinct CDR3 sequences in the sample; 10% to 15% occur only once, and 0.45% to 0.6% lies in the top ten. Sequencing input: blood, either unsorted or a sorted T cell fraction (not recorded which). Receptor source: a male donor with ankylosing spondylitis.

This clonotype was detected many times. This chain joins TRBV6-5 and TRBJ1-1; weak D call: TRBD1 (6 bases). Germline loops: CDR1 MNHEY, CDR2 SVGAGI. V lost 1 base and J 6 bases, leaving 9 bases between the germline ends. The CDR3 covers 13 residues. The CDR3 DNA is TGTGCCAGCAGTTACTTCAGGGGCGCTGAAGCTTTCTTT. It codes for CASSYFRGAEAFF.

V and J are TRBV30 and TRBJ2-7; D is unresolved. Trimming removed 4 bases at V and 3 bases at J, with 13 bases between. This CDR3 comprises 13 residues. CDR1 GTSNPN and CDR2 SVGIG come from the germline V gene (reference sequence). In nucleotides, the CDR3 is TGTGCCTGGACAAGGAACCTCTTCTACGAGCAGTACTTC. Translating gives CAWTRNLFYEQYF.

The gene calls are TRBV12-5 and TRBJ2-5; TRBD1 aligns across 10 bases. CDR1 LGHNT and CDR2 FRNRAP come from the germline V gene. With 1 base clipped from V and 4 bases from J, the junction kept 3 bases outside the gene matches. CDR3 length: 15 amino acids. CDR3 DNA sequence: TGTGCTAGTGGTTTGGGACAGGGGGCGCGAGAGACCCAGTACTTC. This codes for CASGLGQGARETQYF.

This clonotype was seen only a few times. The V call is TRBV20-1, the J call TRBJ2-3, with TRBD1 matching 7 bases. The J segment lost 5 bases and the V segment lost 0 bases, leaving 5 bases of the junction unmatched. CDR3 length equals 14 residues. CDR1 is DFQATT and CDR2 is SNEGSKA in the germline V gene (reference sequence). As DNA, the CDR3 is TGCAGTGCTAGAGATTCATCAGGGGGAGATACGCAGTATTTT. Residues: CSARDSSGGDTQYF.

The rearrangement uses TRBV29-1 and TRBJ2-7, with D perhaps matching TRBD1 or TRBD2 (5 bases each). The ends were cut back, 4 bases at V and 2 bases at J, with 12 bases in the middle. The germline V gene encodes CDR1 SQVTM and CDR2 ANQGSEA. The CDR3 length is 13 residues. The CDR3 region is CSVVGVNAYEQYF. The CDR3 bases are TGCAGCGTTGTGGGGGTCAACGCCTACGAGCAGTACTTC.

The rearrangement joins TRBV2 to TRBJ2-5; 9 bases are a match to TRBD2. This CDR3 comprises 15 residues. Unmatched junction bases numbered 6, after V lost 2 bases and J lost 5 bases. Germline V gene lookup returns CDR1 SNHLY and CDR2 FYNNEI. The CDR3 spells CASSESRGGAETQYF. Here the CDR3 DNA reads TGTGCCAGCAGTGAATCTCGCGGGGGGGCCGAGACCCAGTACTTC.

In this sample, this clonotype turned up a few times. The chain links TRBV12-3 or TRBV12-4 to TRBJ1-2; D might be TRBD1 (6 bases). Trimming took off 2 bases at V and 9 bases at J, with 13 bases between the two ends. This CDR3 has 13 residues. CDR3 DNA sequence: TGTGCCAGCAGTTTAAGGGAGGGGGGGCGCTACACCTTC. Protein: CASSLREGGRYTF.

The genes are TRBV5-1 and TRBJ1-1, with a weak D call TRBD1 (5 bases). CDR1 and CDR2 (germline): SGHRS, YFSETQ. There are 15 residues in the CDR3. Trimming left V 3 bases short and J 1 base short, with 13 bases between. For the CDR3, the DNA is TGCGCCAGCAGCTCCGGGACGTTTACGAACACTGAAGCTTTCTTT. Amino acids: CASSSGTFTNTEAFF.

This clonotype has more than one count but fewer than ten. J is TRBJ1-2 and V is TRBV6-5; D unresolved. The CDR3 runs to 16 residues. V lost 0 bases to trimming and J lost 4 bases, with 15 bases between them. Germline V gene data show CDR1 as MNHEY and CDR2 as SVGAGI. The CDR3 coding sequence is TGTGCCAGCAGTTACTCGTCCAGGCTAGCTGGCTATGGCTACACCTTC. This sequence encodes CASSYSSRLAGYGYTF.

V usage is TRBV11-2 and J usage is TRBJ2-7; a possible D gene is TRBD1 (5 bases). V gave up 2 bases and J gave up 3 bases, with 11 bases separating them. The CDR3 runs to 14 residues. The germline CDR1 and CDR2 sequences are SGHAT and FQNNGV. CDR3 sequence: CASSLQYRNYEQYF. DNA of the CDR3: TGTGCCAGCAGCTTACAATACAGGAACTACGAGCAGTACTTC. The variable domain in full, completed from reference TRBV11-2 and TRBJ2-7, reads EAGVAQSPRYKIIEKRQSVAFWCNPISGHATLYWYQQILGQGPKLLIQFQNNGVVDDSQLPKDRFSAERLKGVDSTLKIQPAKLEDSAVYLCASSLQYRNYEQYFGPGTRLTVT.

The sample holds many counts of this clonotype. J is TRBJ2-7 and V is TRBV5-1; D might be TRBD1 or TRBD2, each matching 5 bases. This CDR3 spans 15 amino acids. CDR1 and CDR2 (germline): SGHRS, YFSETQ. With 2 bases removed from V and 2 bases from J, the gap between germline ends came to 14 bases. CDR3 in amino acids: CASSLGGGKTYEQYF. The CDR3, as DNA: TGCGCCAGCAGCTTAGGTGGGGGAAAGACCTACGAGCAGTACTTC.